A single sample is the source of the 12 T cell receptor beta chains below, sequenced in a study of T cell repertoires in cytomegalovirus infection. TCRdb redid the calling of the reads with MiXCR, one entry per CDR3 protein. Of about 130,000 distinct CDR3 sequences in the sample, 7% to 9.5% are singletons; the top ten hold around 10%. The sample was PBMCs. These receptors were taken from a human donor in good health (CMV status not recorded). Some clones in this sample may be carry-over from other donors' samples.

This clonotype was seen repeatedly, ten times or more. The CDR3: CAISSGTSGGIFDEQFF. CDR3 sequence (DNA): TGTGCCATCAGCTCCGGGACTAGCGGGGGGATCTTCGATGAGCAGTTCTTC. The V call is TRBV10-3, the J call TRBJ2-1; TRBD2 aligns across 15 bases. Germline values: CDR1 ENHRY, CDR2 SYGVKD. The CDR3 runs 17 residues. Unmatched junction bases numbered 11, after V lost 6 bases and J lost 8 bases.

V and J are TRBV5-6 and TRBJ2-1; tentatively, D is TRBD1 (5 bases). Germline CDR1 SGHDT, CDR2 YYEEEE. This CDR3 is 15 amino acids long. The V and J ends lost 0 bases and 9 bases respectively, with 16 bases between them. The CDR3 DNA follows: TGTGCCAGCAGCTTGGAGTCTTCAGGGTCAACTGAGCAGTTCTTC. This sequence encodes CASSLESSGSTEQFF. Using reference TRBV5-6 and TRBJ2-1 for the parts outside the CDR3, the full variable domain is DAGVTQSPTHLIKTRGQQVTLRCSPKSGHDTVSWYQQALGQGPQFIFQYYEEEERQRGNFPDRFSGHQFPNYSSELNVNALLLGDSALYLCASSLESSGSTEQFFGPGTRLTVL.

This clonotype was counted once. This may come from a read error, since a much larger clone is one base off. The chain recombines TRBV4-2 with TRBJ1-6; weak D call: TRBD1 (6 bases). Trimming took 4 bases from V and 9 from J, leaving 13 bases between them. Germline V CDR1 and CDR2: LGHNA, YNFKEQ. The CDR3 has 14 amino acids. The CDR3 sequence is CASSRTGIGSPLHF. Written as DNA, the CDR3 is TGTGCCAGCAGCCGAACAGGGATCGGTTCACCCCTCCACTTT.

This clonotype has at least ten counts. V and J are TRBV7-8 and TRBJ1-1; D is ambiguous. V shed 2 bases and J shed 6 bases, with 7 bases lying between them. Germline V gene data show CDR1 as SGHVS and CDR2 as FQNEAQ. The CDR3 totals 12 residues. CDR3 sequence reads: CASSLWAAEAFF. The DNA of the CDR3 is TGTGCCAGCAGCTTATGGGCAGCTGAAGCTTTCTTT.

This clonotype was seen only a few times. The rearrangement uses TRBV6-4 and TRBJ2-1; weak D call: TRBD2 (5 bases). CDR3 length equals 14 residues. Germline loops: CDR1 MRHNA, CDR2 SNTAGT. V was trimmed by 8 bases and J by 8 bases, leaving 19 bases between them. This CDR3 reads CASARTGEFDEQFF. Here the CDR3 DNA reads TGTGCCAGCGCCAGGACTGGGGAATTCGATGAGCAGTTCTTC.

This clonotype was seen ten or more times. The chain recombines TRBV11-2 with TRBJ1-6; D gene uncertain. The CDR3 has 12 residues. Per germline, CDR1 SGHAT and CDR2 FQNNGV. The V gene lost 6 bases and the J gene lost 3 bases, with 3 bases spanning the gap. The CDR3 spells CASRGYNSPLHF. The CDR3 DNA is TGTGCCAGCAGGGGCTATAATTCACCCCTCCACTTT.

In its sample, this clonotype was seen many times. V and J are TRBV19 and TRBJ1-1; 8 nucleotides line up with TRBD1. The J segment lost 7 bases and the V segment lost 2 bases, leaving 6 bases of the junction unmatched. The germline gives CDR1 LNHDA, CDR2 SQIVND (reference sequence). The CDR3 covers 14 residues. CDR3 protein: CASSIRGQAIEAFF. In nucleotides, the CDR3 is TGTGCCAGTAGTATAAGGGGACAGGCCATTGAAGCTTTCTTT.

This clonotype has ten or more counts. The CDR3, as DNA: TGTGCCACCGTGCCGACTGGACAGGGGGTTGCTCAGCCCCAGCATTTT. This codes for CATVPTGQGVAQPQHF. The chain links TRBV15 to TRBJ1-5; 10 bases are shared with TRBD1. This CDR3 contains 16 residues. Germline CDR1 is LNHNV and CDR2 is YYDKDF (reference sequence). Unmatched junction bases numbered 13, after V lost 8 bases and J lost 6 bases.

This clonotype came up many times. CDR3 sequence: CATRMGDQPQHF. The CDR3 DNA follows: TGTGCCACCCGAATGGGGGATCAGCCCCAGCATTTT. The chain uses TRBV19 and TRBJ1-5; D is perhaps TRBD1 (5 bases). CDR1 and CDR2 from the germline V gene are LNHDA and SQIVND (reference sequence). The CDR3 is 12 amino acids. The V gene lost 10 bases and the J gene lost 5 bases, with 12 bases spanning the gap.

This clonotype has a handful of counts. The rearrangement uses TRBV9 and TRBJ1-3, with D unclear. CDR3 size: 14 residues. The germline V and J ends were trimmed by 0 bases and 2 bases, with 6 bases remaining between them. Germline loops: CDR1 SGDLS, CDR2 YYNGEE. Written as DNA, the CDR3 is TGTGCCAGCAGCGTAGCGTCTCCTGGAAACACCATATATTTT. Translating gives CASSVASPGNTIYF.

The table lists this clonotype with many counts. The chain has TRBV7-6 and TRBJ2-1; D may match TRBD1 or TRBD2 (5 bases each). The length of the CDR3 is 12 residues. The germline CDR1 and CDR2 sequences are SGHVS and FNYEAQ. Trimming left V 3 bases short and J 8 bases short, with 8 bases between. CDR3 nucleotide sequence: TGTGCCAGCAGCTTGAGGGGTGATGAGCAGTTCTTC. Its protein is CASSLRGDEQFF. Full variable domain (missing parts from reference TRBV7-6 and TRBJ2-1): GAGVSQSPRYKVTKRGQDVALRCDPISGHVSLYWYRQALGQGPEFLTYFNYEAQQDKSGLPNDRFSAERPEGSISTLTIQRTEQRDSAMYRCASSLRGDEQFFGPGTRLTVL.

The sample holds many counts of this clonotype. This chain connects TRBV12-3 or TRBV12-4 to TRBJ2-3; 8 bases match TRBD2. V lost 3 bases and J lost 5; bases outside the gene matches: 7. The CDR3 is 15 amino acids. The CDR3: CASSFGLAGGDTQYF. In DNA, the CDR3 is TGTGCCAGCAGTTTTGGCCTAGCGGGCGGAGATACGCAGTATTTT.